This TCR beta chain was captured by sequencing in a study of graft-versus-host responses after intestinal transplantation. Study summary: Recipients across the board were started on anti-thymocyte globulin induction, then kept on tacrolimus and steroids for around 3 years. General study results and limits: Patients with graft-donor T cell macrochimerism had high graft-versus-host to host-versus-graft clonal ratios in allografts. Declining HvG levels early post-transplant were linked to peak circulating GvH clone levels. Detected in recipient marrow were GvH clones, some of which were first observed in ileum or blood.

This CDR3 is 15 amino acids long. Per the germline V gene, CDR1 is LGHNA and CDR2 is YSLEER. Deletions cut 0 bases from V and 7 bases from J, with 10 bases between. TCRdb's table, derived via immunoSEQ multiplex PCR, lists solely in-frame clones and lacks some. This sample has about 64,000 clones, with 90% found just once. On this clone: Its specificity is unknown.

This chain connects TRBV4-3 to TRBJ1-6, with a weak D call TRBD1 (5 bases). This clonotype was sampled from a human donor who was the organ donor for an intestinal transplant. Sequences were derived from unstimulated CD8+ T cells sorted from spleen or lymph node cells, sampled before transplant. The CDR3, as DNA: TGCGCCAGCAGCCAAGATAGGGAGGGGAATTCACCCCTCCACTTT. This translates into CASSQDREGNSPLHF.